This T cell receptor beta chain appears in the sequencing data of a study of follicular helper T cells after annual influenza vaccination. Study-level background: Some donors were sampled over the 2013-2014, 2014-2015 and 2015-2016 vaccinations.

Using immunoSEQ multiplex PCR, the repertoire was profiled, and TCRdb retains in-frame clones only, with some absent. The sample holds 1,400 to 1,500 clones, 70% to 85% seen once. In the case of this clone: Its matching antigen is unknown.

Overall study results and limits: ICOS-CD38- cTfh most often held earlier Day 7 ICOS+CD38+ clones. Plasmablast frequency change correlated with clonality change in ICOS+CD38+ cTfh.

Time point given: 2015-2016 season, 7 days after influenza vaccination. ICOS+CD38+ and ICOS-CD38- fractions were sorted from non-naive CD4+CXCR5+PD-1+ cells. CDR3 length: 19 residues. The sequence was obtained from an adult who received the influenza vaccine. The sample in question was CXCR5+ CD38+ circulating T follicular helper cells from blood, obtained 7 days after influenza vaccination. The sample's subset: circulating Tfh, non-naive CD4+CXCR5+PD-1+ (ICOS+CD38+ or ICOS-CD38-). This chain links TRBV21-1 with TRBJ2-4; the table gives TRBD1 as D, unverified against the DNA. TRBV21-1 is designated a pseudogene. The CDR3 loop is CASSKEVGQSPLAKNIQYF. In DNA form, the CDR3 reads TGTGCCAGCAGCAAAGAGGTGGGACAGTCACCCCTAGCCAAAAACATTCAGTACTTC.